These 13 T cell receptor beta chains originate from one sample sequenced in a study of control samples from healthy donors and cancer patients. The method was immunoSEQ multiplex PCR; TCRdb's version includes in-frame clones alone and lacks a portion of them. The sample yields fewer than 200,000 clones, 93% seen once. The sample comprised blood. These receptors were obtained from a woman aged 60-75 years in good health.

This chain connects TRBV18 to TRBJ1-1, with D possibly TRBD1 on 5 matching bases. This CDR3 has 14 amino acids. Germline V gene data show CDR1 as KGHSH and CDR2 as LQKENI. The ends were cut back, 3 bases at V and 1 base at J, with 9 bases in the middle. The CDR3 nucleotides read TGTGCCAGCTCACCGAGGGGAGGGAACACTGAAGCTTTCTTT. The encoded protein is CASSPRGGNTEAFF. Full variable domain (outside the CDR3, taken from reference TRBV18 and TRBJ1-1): NAGVMQNPRHLVRRRGQEARLRCSPMKGHSHVYWYRQLPEEGLKFMVYLQKENIIDESGMPKERFSAEFPKEGPSILRIQQVVRGDSAAYFCASSPRGGNTEAFFGQGTRLTVV.

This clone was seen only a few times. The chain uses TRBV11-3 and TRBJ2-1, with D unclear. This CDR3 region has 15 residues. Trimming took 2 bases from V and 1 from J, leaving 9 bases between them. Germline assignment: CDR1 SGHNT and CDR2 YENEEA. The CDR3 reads CASSLFAGSYNEQFF. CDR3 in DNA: TGTGCCAGCAGCTTATTCGCAGGATCCTACAATGAGCAGTTCTTC.

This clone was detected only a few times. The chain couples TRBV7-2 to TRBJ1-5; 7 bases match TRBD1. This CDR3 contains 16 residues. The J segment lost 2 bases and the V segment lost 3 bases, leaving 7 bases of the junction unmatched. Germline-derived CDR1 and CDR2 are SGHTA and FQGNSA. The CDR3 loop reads CASSFGLGGGNQPQHF. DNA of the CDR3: TGTGCCAGCAGCTTTGGGTTAGGGGGCGGCAATCAGCCCCAGCATTTT.

DNA for the CDR3: TGTGCCAGCAGCTTTCGACACTTAAACACTGAAGCTTTCTTT. It codes for CASSFRHLNTEAFF. V gene TRBV7-9 combines with J gene TRBJ1-1; D is ambiguous. Trimming left V 3 bases short and J 2 bases short, with 10 bases between. Germline CDR1 is SEHNR and CDR2 is FQNEAQ (reference sequence). There are 14 residues in the CDR3. Complete variable domain (other parts from reference TRBV7-9 and TRBJ1-1): DTGVSQNPRHKITKRGQNVTFRCDPISEHNRLYWYRQTLGQGPEFLTYFQNEAQLEKSRLLSDRFSAERPKGSFSTLEIQRTEQGDSAMYLCASSFRHLNTEAFFGQGTRLTVV.

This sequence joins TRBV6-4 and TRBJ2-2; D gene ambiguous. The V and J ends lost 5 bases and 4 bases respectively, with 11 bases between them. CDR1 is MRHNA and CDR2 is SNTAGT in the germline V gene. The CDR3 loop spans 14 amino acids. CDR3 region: CASSYGLGTGELFF. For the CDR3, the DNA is TGTGCCAGCAGTTATGGGCTAGGCACCGGGGAGCTGTTTTTT.

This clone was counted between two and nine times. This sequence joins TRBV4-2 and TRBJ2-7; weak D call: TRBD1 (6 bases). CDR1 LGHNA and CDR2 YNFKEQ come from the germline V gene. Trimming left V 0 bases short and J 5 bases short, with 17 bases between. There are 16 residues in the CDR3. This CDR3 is CASSQDAEQGSHEQYF. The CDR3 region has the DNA TGTGCCAGCAGCCAAGACGCAGAACAGGGAAGTCACGAGCAGTACTTC.

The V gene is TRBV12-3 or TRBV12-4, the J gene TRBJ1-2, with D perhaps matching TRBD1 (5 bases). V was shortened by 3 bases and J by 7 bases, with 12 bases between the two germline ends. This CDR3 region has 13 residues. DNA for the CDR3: TGTGCCAGCAGTTTTCACGGGGGAGGTGGCTACACCTTC. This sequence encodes CASSFHGGGGYTF.

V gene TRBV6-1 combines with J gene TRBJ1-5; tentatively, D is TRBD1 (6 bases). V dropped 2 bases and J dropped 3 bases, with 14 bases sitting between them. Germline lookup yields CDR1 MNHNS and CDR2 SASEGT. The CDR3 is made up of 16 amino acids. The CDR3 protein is CASSEWDTTLNQPQHF. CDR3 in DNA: TGTGCCAGCAGTGAATGGGACACAACTCTCAATCAGCCCCAGCATTTT.

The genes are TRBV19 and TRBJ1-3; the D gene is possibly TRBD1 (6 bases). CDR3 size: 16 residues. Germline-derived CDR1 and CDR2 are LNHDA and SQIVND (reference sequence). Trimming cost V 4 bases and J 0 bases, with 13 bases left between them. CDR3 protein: CASSNPTGISGNTIYF. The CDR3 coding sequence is TGTGCCAGTAGTAACCCAACAGGGATCTCTGGAAACACCATATATTTT.

CDR3 in amino acids: CASTLRFHQPQHF. CDR3 coding DNA: TGTGCCAGCACTCTCCGATTCCATCAGCCCCAGCATTTT. The genes are TRBV7-4 and TRBJ1-5; unclear D gene. The CDR3 runs 13 residues. The germline V and J ends were trimmed by 7 bases and 5 bases, with 12 bases remaining between them. Per germline, CDR1 SGHVT and CDR2 SQSDAQ.

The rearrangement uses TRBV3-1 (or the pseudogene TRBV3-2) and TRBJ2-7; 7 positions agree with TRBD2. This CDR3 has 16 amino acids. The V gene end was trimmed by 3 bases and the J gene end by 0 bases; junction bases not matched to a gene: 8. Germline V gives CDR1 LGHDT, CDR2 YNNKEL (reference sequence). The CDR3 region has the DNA TGTGCCAGCAGCCAGGGTGCTAGCGGACGCTCCTACGAGCAGTACTTC. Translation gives CASSQGASGRSYEQYF.

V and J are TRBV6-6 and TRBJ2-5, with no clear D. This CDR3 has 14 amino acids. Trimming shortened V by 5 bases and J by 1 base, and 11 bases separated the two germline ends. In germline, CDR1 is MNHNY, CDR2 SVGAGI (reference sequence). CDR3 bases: TGTGCCAGCAGTACCCGTAAGCCCCAAGAGACCCAGTACTTC. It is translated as CASSTRKPQETQYF.

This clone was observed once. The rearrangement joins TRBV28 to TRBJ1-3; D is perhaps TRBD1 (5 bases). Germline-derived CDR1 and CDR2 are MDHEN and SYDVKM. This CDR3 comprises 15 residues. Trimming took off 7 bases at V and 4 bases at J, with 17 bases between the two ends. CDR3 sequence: CASNSPDSGGNTIYF. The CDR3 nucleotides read TGTGCCAGCAATTCTCCAGACAGCGGGGGAAACACCATATATTTT.